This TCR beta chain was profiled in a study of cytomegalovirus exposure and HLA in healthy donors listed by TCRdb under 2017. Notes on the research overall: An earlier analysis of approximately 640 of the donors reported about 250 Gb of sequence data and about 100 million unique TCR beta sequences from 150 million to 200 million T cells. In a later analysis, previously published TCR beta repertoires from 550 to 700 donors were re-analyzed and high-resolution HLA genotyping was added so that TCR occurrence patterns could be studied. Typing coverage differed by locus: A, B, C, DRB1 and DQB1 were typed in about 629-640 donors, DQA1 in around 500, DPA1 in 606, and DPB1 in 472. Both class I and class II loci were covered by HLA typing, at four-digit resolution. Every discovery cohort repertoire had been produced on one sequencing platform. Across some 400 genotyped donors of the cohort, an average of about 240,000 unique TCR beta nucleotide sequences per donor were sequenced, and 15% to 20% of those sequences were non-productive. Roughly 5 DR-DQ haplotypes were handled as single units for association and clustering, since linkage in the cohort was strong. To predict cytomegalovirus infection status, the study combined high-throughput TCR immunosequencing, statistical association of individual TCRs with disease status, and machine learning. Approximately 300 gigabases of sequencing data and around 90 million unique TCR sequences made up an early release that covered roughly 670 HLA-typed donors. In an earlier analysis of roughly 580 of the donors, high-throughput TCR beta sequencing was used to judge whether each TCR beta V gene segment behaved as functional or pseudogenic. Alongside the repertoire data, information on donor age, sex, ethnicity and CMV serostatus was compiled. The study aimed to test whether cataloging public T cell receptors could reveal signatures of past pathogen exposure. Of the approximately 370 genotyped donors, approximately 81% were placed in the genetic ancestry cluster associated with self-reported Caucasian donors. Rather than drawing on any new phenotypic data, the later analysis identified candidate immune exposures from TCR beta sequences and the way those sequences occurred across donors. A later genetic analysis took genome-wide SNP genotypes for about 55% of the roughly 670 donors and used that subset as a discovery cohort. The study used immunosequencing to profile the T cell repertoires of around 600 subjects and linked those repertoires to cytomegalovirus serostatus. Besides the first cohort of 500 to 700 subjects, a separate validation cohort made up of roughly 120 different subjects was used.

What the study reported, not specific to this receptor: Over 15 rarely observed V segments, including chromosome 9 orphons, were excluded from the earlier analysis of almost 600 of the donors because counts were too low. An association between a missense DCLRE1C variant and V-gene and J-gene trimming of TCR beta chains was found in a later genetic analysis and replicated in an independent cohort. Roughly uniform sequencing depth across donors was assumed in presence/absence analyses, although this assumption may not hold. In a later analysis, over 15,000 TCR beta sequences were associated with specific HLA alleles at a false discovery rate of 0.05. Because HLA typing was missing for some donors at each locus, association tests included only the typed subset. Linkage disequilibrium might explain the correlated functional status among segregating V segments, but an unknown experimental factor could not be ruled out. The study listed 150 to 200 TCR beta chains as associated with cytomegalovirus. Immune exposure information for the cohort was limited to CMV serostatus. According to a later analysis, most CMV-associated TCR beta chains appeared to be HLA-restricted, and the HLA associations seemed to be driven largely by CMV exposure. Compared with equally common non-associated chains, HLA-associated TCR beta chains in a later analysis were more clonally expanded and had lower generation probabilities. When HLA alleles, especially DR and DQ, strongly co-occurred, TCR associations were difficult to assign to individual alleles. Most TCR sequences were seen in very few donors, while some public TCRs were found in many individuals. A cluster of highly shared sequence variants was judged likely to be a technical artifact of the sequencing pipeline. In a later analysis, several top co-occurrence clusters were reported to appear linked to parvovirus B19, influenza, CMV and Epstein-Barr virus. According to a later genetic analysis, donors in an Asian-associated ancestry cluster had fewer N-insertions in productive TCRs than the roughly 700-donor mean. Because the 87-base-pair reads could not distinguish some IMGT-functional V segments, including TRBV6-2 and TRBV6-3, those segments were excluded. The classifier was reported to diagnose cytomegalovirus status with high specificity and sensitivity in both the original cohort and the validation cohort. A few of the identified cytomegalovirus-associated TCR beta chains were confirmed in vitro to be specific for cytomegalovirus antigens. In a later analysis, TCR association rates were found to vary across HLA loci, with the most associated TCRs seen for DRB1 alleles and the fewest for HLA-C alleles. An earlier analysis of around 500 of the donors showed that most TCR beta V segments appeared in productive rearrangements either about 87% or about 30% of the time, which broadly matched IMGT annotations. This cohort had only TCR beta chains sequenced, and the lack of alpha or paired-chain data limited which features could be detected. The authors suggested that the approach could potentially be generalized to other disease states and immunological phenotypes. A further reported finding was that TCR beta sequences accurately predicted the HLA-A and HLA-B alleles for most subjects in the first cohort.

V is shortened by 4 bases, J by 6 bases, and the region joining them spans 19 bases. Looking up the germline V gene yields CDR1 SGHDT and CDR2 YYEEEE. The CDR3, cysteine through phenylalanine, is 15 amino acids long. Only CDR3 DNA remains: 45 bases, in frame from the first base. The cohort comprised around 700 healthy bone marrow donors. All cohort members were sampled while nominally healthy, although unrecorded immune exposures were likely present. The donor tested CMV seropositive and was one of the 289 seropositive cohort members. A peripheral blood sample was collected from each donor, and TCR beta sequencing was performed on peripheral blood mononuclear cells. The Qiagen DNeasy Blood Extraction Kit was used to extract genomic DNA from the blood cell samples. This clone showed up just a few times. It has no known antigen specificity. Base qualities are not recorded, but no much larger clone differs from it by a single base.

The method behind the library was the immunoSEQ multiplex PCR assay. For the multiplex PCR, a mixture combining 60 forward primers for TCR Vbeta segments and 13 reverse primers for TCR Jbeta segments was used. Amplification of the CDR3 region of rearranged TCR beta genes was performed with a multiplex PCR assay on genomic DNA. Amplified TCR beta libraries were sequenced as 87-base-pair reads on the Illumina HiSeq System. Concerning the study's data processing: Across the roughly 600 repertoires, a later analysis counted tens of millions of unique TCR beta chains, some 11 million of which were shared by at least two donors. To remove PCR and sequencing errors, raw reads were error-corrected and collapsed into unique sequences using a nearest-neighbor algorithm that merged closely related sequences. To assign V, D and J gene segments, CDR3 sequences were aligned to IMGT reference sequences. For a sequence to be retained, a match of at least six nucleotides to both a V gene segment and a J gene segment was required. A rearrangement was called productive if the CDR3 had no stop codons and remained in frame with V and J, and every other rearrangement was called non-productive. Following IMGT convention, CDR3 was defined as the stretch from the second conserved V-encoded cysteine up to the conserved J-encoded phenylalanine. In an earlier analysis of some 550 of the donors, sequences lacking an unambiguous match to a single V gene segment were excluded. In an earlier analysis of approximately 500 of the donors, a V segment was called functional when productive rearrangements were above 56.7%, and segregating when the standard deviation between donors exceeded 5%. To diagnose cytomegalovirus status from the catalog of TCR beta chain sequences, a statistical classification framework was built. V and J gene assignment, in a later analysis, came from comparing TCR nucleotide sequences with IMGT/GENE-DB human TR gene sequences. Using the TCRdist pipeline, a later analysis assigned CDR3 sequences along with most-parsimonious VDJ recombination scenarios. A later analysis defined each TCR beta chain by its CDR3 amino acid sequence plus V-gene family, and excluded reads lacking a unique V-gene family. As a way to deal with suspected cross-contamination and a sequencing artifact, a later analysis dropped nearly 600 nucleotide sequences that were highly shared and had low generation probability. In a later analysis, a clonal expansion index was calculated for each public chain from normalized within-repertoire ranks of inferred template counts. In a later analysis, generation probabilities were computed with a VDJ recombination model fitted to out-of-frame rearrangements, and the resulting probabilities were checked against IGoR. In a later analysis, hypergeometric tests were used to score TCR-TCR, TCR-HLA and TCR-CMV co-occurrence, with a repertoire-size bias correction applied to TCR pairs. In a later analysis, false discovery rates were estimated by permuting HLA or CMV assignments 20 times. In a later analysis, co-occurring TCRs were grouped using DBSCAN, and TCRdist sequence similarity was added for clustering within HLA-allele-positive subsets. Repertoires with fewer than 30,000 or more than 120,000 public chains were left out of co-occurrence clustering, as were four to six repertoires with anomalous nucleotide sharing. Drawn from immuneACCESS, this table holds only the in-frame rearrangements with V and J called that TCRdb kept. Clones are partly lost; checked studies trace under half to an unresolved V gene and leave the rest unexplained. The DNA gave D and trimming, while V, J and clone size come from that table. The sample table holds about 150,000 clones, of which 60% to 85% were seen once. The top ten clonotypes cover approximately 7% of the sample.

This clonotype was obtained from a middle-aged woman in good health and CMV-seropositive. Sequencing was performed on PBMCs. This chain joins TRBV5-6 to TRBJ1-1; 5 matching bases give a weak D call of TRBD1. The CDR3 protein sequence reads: CASSRGTRPNAEAFF. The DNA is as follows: TGTGCCAGCAGCCGGGGGACCCGGCCAAACGCTGAAGCTTTCTTT.